The 7 T cell receptor beta chains reported below all come from one sample, sequenced in a study of blood T cell repertoires in COVID-19 (TCRdb year 2020). The library came from the immunoSEQ multiplex PCR assay. TCRdb provides this immuneACCESS table in a form limited to in-frame rearrangements. Some clones are lacking; in checked studies, under half of them reflect an unresolved V gene, and why the rest are absent is not known. A total of about 16,000 clones appear in this sample, around 88% of them only once. The top ten hold 10% to 15% of the sample. The sequenced sample was peripheral blood. The receptors derive from a human donor in a cohort sampled during active COVID-19.

The chain couples TRBV6-2 or TRBV6-3 to TRBJ1-3; unclear D gene. CDR1 MNHEY and CDR2 SVGEGT come from the germline V gene. The CDR3 has 20 residues. Trimming cost V 0 bases and J 3 bases, with 24 bases left between them. The CDR3 loop is CASSYSTSTGPEYLGNTIYF. DNA for the CDR3: TGTGCCAGCAGTTACTCGACATCAACTGGGCCCGAGTATCTTGGAAACACCATATATTTT.

The CDR3 DNA is TGCGCCAGCAAGGGGGGGACAACTAATGAAAAACTGTTTTTT. As protein: CASKGGTTNEKLFF. V is TRBV5-1 and J is TRBJ1-4, with D possibly being TRBD1 (6 bases). Deletions cut 6 bases from V and 0 bases from J, with 9 bases between. Germline lookup yields CDR1 SGHRS and CDR2 YFSETQ. CDR3 length: 14 amino acids.

The chain links TRBV10-1 to TRBJ2-2; the D gene is possibly TRBD2 (6 bases). CDR3 length: 15 amino acids. Trimming shortened V by 5 bases and J by 3 bases, and 13 bases separated the two germline ends. CDR1 and CDR2 (germline): WNHNN, SYGVQD (reference sequence). This CDR3 reads CASSPGLGDTGELFF. CDR3 nucleotides: TGCGCCAGCAGTCCGGGACTTGGGGACACCGGGGAGCTGTTTTTT.

The CDR3 sequence is CASRLAGYTDTQYF. The CDR3 DNA is TGTGCCAGCAGACTAGCGGGTTACACAGATACGCAGTATTTT. The chain is built from TRBV7-2 and TRBJ2-3; 9 bases match TRBD2. The ends lost 6 bases at V and 2 bases at J; junction bases unmatched: 3. The CDR3 covers 14 residues. Germline loops: CDR1 SGHTA, CDR2 FQGNSA.

This clone was counted between two and nine times. The V gene is TRBV4-1, the J gene TRBJ1-2, with D possibly TRBD1 on 6 matching bases. CDR3 length: 14 residues. Trimming removed 0 bases at V and 2 bases at J, with 7 bases between. The germline V gene encodes CDR1 MGHRA and CDR2 YSYEKL. The CDR3 spells CASSQDRGNYGYTF. The DNA of the CDR3 is TGCGCCAGCAGCCAAGACAGGGGAAACTATGGCTACACCTTC.

J is TRBJ1-2 and V is TRBV10-3; D is possibly TRBD1 (6 bases). CDR3 length: 15 amino acids. CDR1 is ENHRY, CDR2 SYGVKD, per germline. The V and J ends lost 0 bases and 0 bases respectively, with 8 bases between them. The chain's CDR3 is CAISESGGANYGYTF. Written as DNA, the CDR3 is TGTGCCATCAGTGAGTCTGGGGGCGCTAACTATGGCTACACCTTC.

The J gene is TRBJ1-1, the V gene TRBV5-1, with D unclear. Germline assignment: CDR1 SGHRS and CDR2 YFSETQ. The CDR3 is made up of 14 amino acids. V lost 0 bases and J lost 0, with 6 bases in between. For the CDR3, the DNA is TGCGCCAGCAGCTTGGCTCGAGTGAACACTGAAGCTTTCTTT. This translates into CASSLARVNTEAFF.